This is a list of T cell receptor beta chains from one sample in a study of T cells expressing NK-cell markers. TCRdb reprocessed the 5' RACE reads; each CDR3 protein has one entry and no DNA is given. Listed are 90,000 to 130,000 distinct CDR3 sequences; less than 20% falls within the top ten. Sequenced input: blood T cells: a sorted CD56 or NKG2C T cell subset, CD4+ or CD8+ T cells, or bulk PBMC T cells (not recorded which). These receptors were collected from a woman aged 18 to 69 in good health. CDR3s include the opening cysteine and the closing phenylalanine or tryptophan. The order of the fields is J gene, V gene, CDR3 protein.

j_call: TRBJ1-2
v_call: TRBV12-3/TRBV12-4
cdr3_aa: CASSGQGGPGYTF

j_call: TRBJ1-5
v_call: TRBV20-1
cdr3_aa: CSAGAEGDNQPQHF

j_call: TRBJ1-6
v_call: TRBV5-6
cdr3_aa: CASSAAGLSLVSPLHF

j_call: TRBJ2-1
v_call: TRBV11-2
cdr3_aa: CASSLTWVAGRINEQFF

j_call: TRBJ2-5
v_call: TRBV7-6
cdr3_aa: CASSPLGETQYF

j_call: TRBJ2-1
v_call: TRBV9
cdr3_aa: CASSGSHNEQFF

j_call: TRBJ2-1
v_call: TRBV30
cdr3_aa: CAWSVREGLAYNEQFF

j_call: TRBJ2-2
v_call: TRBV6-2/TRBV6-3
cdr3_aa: CASNTPRSGQKNTGELFF

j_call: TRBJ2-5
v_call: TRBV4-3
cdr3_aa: CASSQELAEETQYF

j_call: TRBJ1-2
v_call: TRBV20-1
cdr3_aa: CSARDSPNYGYTF

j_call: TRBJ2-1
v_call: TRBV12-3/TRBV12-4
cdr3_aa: CASSSPGDPRQFF

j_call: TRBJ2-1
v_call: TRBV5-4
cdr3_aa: CASSFASGVYNEQFF

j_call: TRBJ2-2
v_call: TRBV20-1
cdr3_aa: CSASPLTGELFF

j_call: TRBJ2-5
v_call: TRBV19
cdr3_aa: CASSRFGGLQETQYF

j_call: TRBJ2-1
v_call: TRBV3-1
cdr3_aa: CASSSTRTGEGYNEQFF

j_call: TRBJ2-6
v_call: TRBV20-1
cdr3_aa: CSAREGAGDIVTGANVLTF

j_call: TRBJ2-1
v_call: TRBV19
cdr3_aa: CASTEDDEQFF

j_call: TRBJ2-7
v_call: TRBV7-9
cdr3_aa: CASSLQGSLDEQYF

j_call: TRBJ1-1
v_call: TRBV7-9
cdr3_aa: CASRAGGTEAFF

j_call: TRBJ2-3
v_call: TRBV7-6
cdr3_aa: CASSLVGNTDTQYF

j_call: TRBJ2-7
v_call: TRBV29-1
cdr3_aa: CSVAGLEAPRSYEQYF

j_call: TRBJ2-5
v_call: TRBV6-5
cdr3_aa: CASSYFKGIPQETQYF

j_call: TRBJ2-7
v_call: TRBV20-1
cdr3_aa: CSAGRTVDRYEQYF

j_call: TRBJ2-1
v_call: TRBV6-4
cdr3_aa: CATGLAGGSSYNEQFF

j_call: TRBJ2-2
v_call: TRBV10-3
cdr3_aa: CASSGTPNPNTGELFF

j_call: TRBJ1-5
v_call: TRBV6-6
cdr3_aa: CASSANQPQHF

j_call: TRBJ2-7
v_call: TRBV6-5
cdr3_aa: CASSYNMRAEQYF

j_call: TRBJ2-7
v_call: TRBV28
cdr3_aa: CASSLRGEQYF

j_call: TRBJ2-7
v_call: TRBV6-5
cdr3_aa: CASSYGYSGRDEQYF

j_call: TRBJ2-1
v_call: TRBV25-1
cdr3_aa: CASSEWRNEQFF

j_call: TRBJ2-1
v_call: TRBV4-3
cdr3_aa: CASSQDLGDTYNEQFF

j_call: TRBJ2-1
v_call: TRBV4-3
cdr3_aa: CASSPGRSYNEQFF

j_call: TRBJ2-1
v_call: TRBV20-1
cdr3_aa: CSAGLGGYEQFF

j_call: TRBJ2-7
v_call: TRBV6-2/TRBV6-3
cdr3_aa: CASSYSGTAYEQYF

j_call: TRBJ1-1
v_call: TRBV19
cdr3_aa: CASSITLNTEAFF

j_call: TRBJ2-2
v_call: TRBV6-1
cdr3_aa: CASSDAQGGDFGELFF

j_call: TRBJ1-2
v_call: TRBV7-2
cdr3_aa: CASSLGDTYGYTF

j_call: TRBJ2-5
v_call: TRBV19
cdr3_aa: CASSTDLAGVEETQYF

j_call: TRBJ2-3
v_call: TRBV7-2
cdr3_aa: CASSLRMGRAHTDTQYF

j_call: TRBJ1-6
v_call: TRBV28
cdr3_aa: CASSLVRDSDNSPLHF

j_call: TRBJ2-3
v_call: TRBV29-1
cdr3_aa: CSVEGPERESTDTQYF

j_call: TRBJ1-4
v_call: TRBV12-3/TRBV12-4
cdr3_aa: CASSSPGGGEKLFF

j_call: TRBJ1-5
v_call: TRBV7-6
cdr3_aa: CASSLAGANQPQHF

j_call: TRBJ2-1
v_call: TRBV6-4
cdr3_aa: CASSLAGGPMVLFF

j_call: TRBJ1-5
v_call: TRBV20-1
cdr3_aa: CSARPQGNQPQHF

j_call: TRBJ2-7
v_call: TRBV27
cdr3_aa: CASSLSRGFSYEQYF

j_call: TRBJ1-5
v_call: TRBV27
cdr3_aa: CASSLDRGNQPQHF

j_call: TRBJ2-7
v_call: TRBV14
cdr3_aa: CASSGPVSYEQYF

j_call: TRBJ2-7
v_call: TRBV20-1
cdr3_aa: CSARDGTSGSYEQYF

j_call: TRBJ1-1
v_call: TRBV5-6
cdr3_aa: CASSLELGLEAFF